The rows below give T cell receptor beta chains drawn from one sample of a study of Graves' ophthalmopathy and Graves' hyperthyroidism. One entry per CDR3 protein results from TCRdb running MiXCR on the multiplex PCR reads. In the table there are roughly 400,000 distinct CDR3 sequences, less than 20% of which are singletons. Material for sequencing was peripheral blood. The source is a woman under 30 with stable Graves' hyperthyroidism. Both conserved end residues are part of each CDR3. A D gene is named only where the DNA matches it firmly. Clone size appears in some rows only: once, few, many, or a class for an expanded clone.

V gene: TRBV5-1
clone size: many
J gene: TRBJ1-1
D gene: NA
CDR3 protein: CASSYTPGRSMNTEAFF
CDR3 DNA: TGCGCCAGCAGCTACACTCCGGGACGATCAATGAACACTGAAGCTTTCTTT

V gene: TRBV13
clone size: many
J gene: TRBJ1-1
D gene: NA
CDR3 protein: CASSLGSGATTEAFF
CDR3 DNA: TGTGCCAGCAGCTTAGGTTCAGGGGCGACCACTGAAGCTTTCTTT

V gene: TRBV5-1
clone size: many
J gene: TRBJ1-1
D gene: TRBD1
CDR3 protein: CASKPTGDPNTEAFF
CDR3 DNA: TGCGCCAGCAAACCGACAGGGGACCCGAACACTGAAGCTTTCTTT

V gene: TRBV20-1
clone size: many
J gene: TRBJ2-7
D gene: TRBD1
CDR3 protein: CSARDTRTGTGYEQYF
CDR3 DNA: TGCAGTGCTAGAGATACCCGAACCGGGACAGGGTACGAGCAGTACTTC

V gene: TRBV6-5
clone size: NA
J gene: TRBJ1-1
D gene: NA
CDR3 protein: CASSSTGGLDAFF
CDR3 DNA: TGTGCCAGCAGTTCCACTGGGGGTTTGGACGCTTTCTTT

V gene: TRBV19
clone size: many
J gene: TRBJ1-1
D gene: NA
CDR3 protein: CASKTEGMNTEAFF
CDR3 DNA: TGTGCCAGTAAGACTGAGGGGATGAACACTGAAGCTTTCTTT

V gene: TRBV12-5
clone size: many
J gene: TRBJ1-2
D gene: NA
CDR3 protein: CASGLAPTTGHSNYGYTF
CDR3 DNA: TGTGCTAGTGGTCTTGCCCCGACCACAGGGCATTCTAACTATGGCTACACCTTC

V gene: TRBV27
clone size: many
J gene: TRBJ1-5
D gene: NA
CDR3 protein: CASSLSSVGYNQPQHF
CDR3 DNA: TGTGCCAGCAGTTTATCATCGGTGGGGTACAATCAGCCCCAGCATTTT

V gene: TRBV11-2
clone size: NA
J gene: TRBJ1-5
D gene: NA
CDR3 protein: CASSLFPGTHSNQPQHF
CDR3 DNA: TGTGCCAGCAGCTTATTCCCCGGGACACATAGCAATCAGCCCCAGCATTTT

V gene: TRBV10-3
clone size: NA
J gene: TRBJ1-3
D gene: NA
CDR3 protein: CAISVSGNTIYF
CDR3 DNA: TGTGCCATCAGTGTGTCTGGAAACACCATATATTTT

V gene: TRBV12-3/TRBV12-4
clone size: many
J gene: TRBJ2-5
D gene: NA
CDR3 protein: CASSWRGDETQYF
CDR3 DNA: TGTGCCAGCAGTTGGCGCGGAGATGAGACCCAGTACTTC

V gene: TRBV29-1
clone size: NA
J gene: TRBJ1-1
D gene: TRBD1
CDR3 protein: CSVQEGAIGWNTEAFF
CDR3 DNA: TGCAGCGTTCAGGAGGGGGCTATCGGGTGGAACACTGAAGCTTTCTTT

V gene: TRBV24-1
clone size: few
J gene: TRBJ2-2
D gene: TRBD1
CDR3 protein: CATSDLPGQVGAGELFF
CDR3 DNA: TGTGCCACCAGTGATTTGCCAGGACAGGTCGGCGCCGGGGAGCTGTTTTTT

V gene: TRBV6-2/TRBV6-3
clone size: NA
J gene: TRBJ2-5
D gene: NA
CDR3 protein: CASMPSGVDEETQYF
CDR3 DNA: TGTGCCAGCATGCCGTCGGGGGTGGATGAAGAGACCCAGTACTTC

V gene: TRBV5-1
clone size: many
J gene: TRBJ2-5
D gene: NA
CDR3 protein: CASRGGGETQYF
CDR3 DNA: TGCGCCAGCAGAGGTGGTGGGGAGACCCAGTACTTC

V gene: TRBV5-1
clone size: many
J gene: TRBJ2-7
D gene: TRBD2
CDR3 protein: CASSLGTSNEQYF
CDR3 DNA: TGCGCCAGCAGCTTAGGGACTAGCAACGAGCAGTACTTC

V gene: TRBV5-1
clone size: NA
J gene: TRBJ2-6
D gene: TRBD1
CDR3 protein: CASSLPPGQGLAGANVLTF
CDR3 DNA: TGCGCCAGCAGCTTGCCACCGGGACAGGGTCTAGCTGGGGCCAACGTCCTGACTTTC

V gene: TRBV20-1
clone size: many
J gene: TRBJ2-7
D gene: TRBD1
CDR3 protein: CSASGQGSGRTDGYEQYF
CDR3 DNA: TGCAGTGCTAGTGGACAGGGAAGTGGAAGGACCGACGGTTACGAGCAGTACTTC

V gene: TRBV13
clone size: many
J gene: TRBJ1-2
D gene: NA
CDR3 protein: CASSLGGQNYGYTF
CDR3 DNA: TGTGCCAGCAGCTTAGGTGGACAGAACTATGGCTACACCTTC

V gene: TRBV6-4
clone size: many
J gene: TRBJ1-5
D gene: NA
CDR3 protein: CASSVTPGSNQPQHF
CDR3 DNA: TGTGCCAGCAGTGTCACACCCGGGAGCAATCAGCCCCAGCATTTT

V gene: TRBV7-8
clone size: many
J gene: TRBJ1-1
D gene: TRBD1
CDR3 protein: CASSLSRTGGTEAFF
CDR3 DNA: TGTGCCAGCAGCTTATCTAGGACAGGGGGCACTGAAGCTTTCTTT

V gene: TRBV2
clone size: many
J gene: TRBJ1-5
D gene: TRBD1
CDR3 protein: CASSADREVQPQHF
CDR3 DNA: TGTGCCAGCAGTGCGGACAGGGAGGTTCAGCCCCAGCATTTT

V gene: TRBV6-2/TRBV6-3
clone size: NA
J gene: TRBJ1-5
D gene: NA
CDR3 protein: CASNDEPDQPQHF
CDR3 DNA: TGTGCCAGCAACGACGAACCCGATCAGCCCCAGCATTTT

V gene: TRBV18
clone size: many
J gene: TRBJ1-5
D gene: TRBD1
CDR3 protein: CASPPWDRVNQPQHF
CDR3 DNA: TGTGCCAGCCCTCCTTGGGACAGAGTAAATCAGCCCCAGCATTTT

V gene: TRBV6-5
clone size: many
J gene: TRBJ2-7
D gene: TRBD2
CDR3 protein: CASCSSGGPEQYF
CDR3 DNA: TGTGCCAGCTGTTCTAGCGGGGGGCCCGAGCAGTACTTC

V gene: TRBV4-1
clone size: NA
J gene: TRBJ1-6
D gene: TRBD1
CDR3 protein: CASSQGGQGAWGSPLHF
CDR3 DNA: TGCGCCAGCAGCCAAGGAGGACAGGGGGCATGGGGTTCACCCCTCCACTTT

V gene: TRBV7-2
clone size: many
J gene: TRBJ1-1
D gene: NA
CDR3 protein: CASSFAASMNTEAFF
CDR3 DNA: TGTGCCAGCAGCTTTGCAGCAAGTATGAACACTGAAGCTTTCTTT

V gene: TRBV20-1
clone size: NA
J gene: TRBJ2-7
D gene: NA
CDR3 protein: CSASPSGSYEQYF
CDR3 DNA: TGCAGTGCTAGTCCGAGCGGATCCTACGAGCAGTACTTC

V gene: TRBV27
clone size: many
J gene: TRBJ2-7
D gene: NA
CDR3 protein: CASSSWTGTPYEQYF
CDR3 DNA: TGTGCCAGCAGTTCCTGGACGGGGACGCCTTACGAGCAGTACTTC